The present entry profiles one TCR beta chain with its context. Its antigen is not yet known. Within one base of it there is no much larger clone, and no base qualities were kept. As encoded in the germline V gene, CDR1 is MGHRA while CDR2 is YSYEKL. Germline trimming amounts to 4 bases on V and 7 bases on J, with 18 as the count of junction bases outside the gene matches. The CDR3 runs 19 amino acids, cysteine and phenylalanine included. Just the 57-base CDR3 DNA is kept, in frame starting at base 1. This record belongs to a study of cytomegalovirus exposure and HLA in healthy donors (dated by TCRdb to about 2017). With respect to the entire study: According to a later analysis, one platform produced both the roughly 130 validation repertoires and the 550 to 800 repertoires of the first cohort. The study was designed to test whether signatures of past pathogen exposure could be identified by cataloging public T cell receptors. A separate validation cohort of some 130 different subjects was used in addition to the roughly 720-subject first cohort. High-throughput TCR immunosequencing, statistical association of individual TCRs with disease status, and machine learning were combined to predict cytomegalovirus infection status. Summary of the overall study and its limitations: Most TCR sequences were observed very rarely across donors, whereas some public TCRs were present in many individuals. The authors suggested that the approach could potentially be extended to other disease states and immunological phenotypes. The classifier was reported to diagnose cytomegalovirus status with high specificity and sensitivity in both the original cohort and the validation cohort. All 120 or so repertoires were used to score co-occurrence in the validation cohort in a later analysis, because that analysis had no HLA typing for the cohort. In the study, some 180 TCR beta chains were listed as associated with cytomegalovirus. In vitro tests confirmed that a few of the cytomegalovirus-associated TCR beta chains recognize cytomegalovirus antigens. A later analysis found that TCRs clustered in the first cohort also tended to co-occur in the 95 to 150 validation repertoires, with 94% of cluster scores above 0.

Donors formed part of the validation cohort, which comprised 120 subjects and was distinct from the first cohort of 550 to 850 subjects. The library was made by the immunoSEQ multiplex PCR assay. The published analysis was carried out like this. A statistical classification framework was developed to diagnose cytomegalovirus status using the catalog of TCR beta chain sequences. TCRdb holds this immuneACCESS table with in-frame rearrangements only. Some clones are missing; in checked studies, unresolved V genes explain under half, and the rest has no known cause. The D gene and trimming were derived from the DNA, and the V and J assignments and clone size from that table. For this sample there are under 250,000 clones; 87% appear just once. Clones ranked in the top ten supply about 3% of the sample.

The sequence was collected from a man aged 18-30 years in good health and CMV-seronegative. Here the chain combines TRBV4-1 and TRBJ2-5, and 13 junction bases match TRBD2. The sequenced sample consisted of PBMCs. This receptor carries the CDR3 CASSPSGAGGLAGEGTQYF. In nucleotide form, the sequence is TGCGCCAGCAGCCCCTCGGGTGCGGGCGGACTAGCGGGAGAGGGGACCCAGTACTTC.